The 23 T cell receptor beta chains in this list originate from one sample, sequenced in a study of shared clonotypes between healthy human individuals. The data were produced by immunoSEQ multiplex PCR, yet TCRdb's version contains in-frame clones alone and is incomplete. The sample gives some 530,000 clones, approximately 84% of which show up once; roughly 12% is in the top ten. The sample taken for sequencing was PBMCs. The receptors stem from a woman aged 40 to 50 in good health. Some clones in this sample may be carry-over from other donors' samples.

This clone was counted at least ten times. The rearrangement joins TRBV7-2 to TRBJ2-4; D not resolved. The CDR3 loop spans 14 amino acids. CDR1 is SGHTA and CDR2 is FQGNSA in the germline V gene. The germline V and J ends were trimmed by 1 base and 11 bases, with 15 bases remaining between them. CDR3 bases: TGTGCCAGCAGCTTAGGCCGATCCCCACAGTTTCAGTACTTC. Amino acid sequence: CASSLGRSPQFQYF.

This rearrangement joins TRBV4-3 to TRBJ2-2, with D perhaps being TRBD1 or TRBD2 (6 bases each). CDR1 is LGHNA and CDR2 is YSLEER in the germline V gene. The CDR3 is 14 amino acids. The V and J ends lost 0 bases and 10 bases respectively, with 12 bases between them. The CDR3 DNA reads TGCGCCAGCAGCCAAGATCGGAGGGGGGTGGAGCTGTTTTTT. Its translation is CASSQDRRGVELFF.

On this clone: A much larger clone lies one base from this, so it may be a read error. Other nucleotide sequences from this sample produce the same CDR3. The V gene is TRBV19, the J gene TRBJ2-5; 9 bases line up with TRBD1. The last part of the DNA fits TRBJ2-7 better; the J call may be wrong. The CDR3 has 15 amino acids. CDR1 LNHDA and CDR2 SQIVND come from the germline V gene (reference sequence). The CDR3 here is CASSLRTGDAYEQYF. The CDR3 bases are TGCGCCAGTAGTCTGCGGACAGGGGATGCCTACGAGCAGTACTTC.

Comments on this clone: This likely came from a read error, as a far larger clone is one base away. Within the sample, other DNA sequences also encode this same CDR3. The chain employs TRBV5-6 and TRBJ2-5, with D possibly called TRBD1 or TRBD2 (5 bases each). CDR3 length: 12 amino acids. Germline CDR1 and CDR2: SGHDT and YYEEEE. CDR3 sequence reads: CASSSGGETQYF. In nucleotides, the CDR3 is TGTGCTAGCAGCTCTGGGGGAGAGACCCAGTACTTC.

This clone was seen more than once but under ten times. CDR3 nucleotide sequence: TGTGCCAGTAGTGACCTACAGGGGTCCGGGGAGCTGTTTTTT. This codes for CASSDLQGSGELFF. The V and J genes are TRBV19 and TRBJ2-2, with 7 bases identical to TRBD1. Germline CDR1 reads LNHDA; CDR2 reads SQIVND (reference sequence). This CDR3 is built from 14 residues. Losses at the gene ends were 5 bases for V and 6 bases for J; bases not matched to a gene: 6.

To note about this clone: One base separates it from a far larger clone, so it is likely a read error. This chain uses TRBV11-2 with TRBJ1-1, with 11 bases aligning to TRBD1. The length of the CDR3 is 14 residues. Per germline, CDR1 SGHAT and CDR2 FQNNGV. The CDR3 DNA reads TGTGCCAGCAGCCTAGGGACAGGGGGGACTGAAGCTTTATTT. Protein sequence: CASSLGTGGTEALF. Based on the CDR3 plus reference TRBV11-2 and TRBJ1-1, the full variable domain is EAGVAQSPRYKIIEKRQSVAFWCNPISGHATLYWYQQILGQGPKLLIQFQNNGVVDDSQLPKDRFSAERLKGVDSTLKIQPAKLEDSAVYLCASSLGTGGTEALFGQGTRLTVV.

The J gene is TRBJ2-3, the V gene TRBV7-3; 10 nucleotides agree with TRBD2. CDR1 and CDR2 (germline): SGHTA, FQGTGA. J was trimmed by 0 bases and V by 5 bases; bases with no gene match: 2. The CDR3 totals 15 residues. In DNA form, the CDR3 reads TGTGCCAGCAGCGTGACTAGCGGGAGCACAGATACGCAGTATTTT. This gives the protein CASSVTSGSTDTQYF.

CDR3 DNA sequence: TGCGCCAGCAGCTTGGGGGCCTTTGATGGGCAGTACTTC. This gives the protein CASSLGAFDGQYF. The rearrangement links TRBV5-1 to TRBJ2-5; no definite D call. Germline values: CDR1 SGHRS, CDR2 YFSETQ. The CDR3 length is 13 residues. V lost 0 bases and J 11 bases, leaving 14 bases between the germline ends.

The chain links TRBV5-1 to TRBJ1-1, with 8 bases identical to TRBD1. This CDR3 spans 15 amino acids. The V gene end was trimmed by 0 bases and the J gene end by 4 bases; junction bases not matched to a gene: 5. The germline CDR1 and CDR2 sequences are SGHRS and YFSETQ. The CDR3 sequence: CASSLAGGSGTEAFF. CDR3 in DNA: TGCGCCAGCAGCTTGGCAGGGGGCTCGGGCACTGAAGCTTTCTTT.

The sample holds many counts of this clone. The V call is TRBV13, the J call TRBJ2-6; TRBD2 agrees at 7 bases. The V segment lost 3 bases and the J segment 7 bases; nucleotides outside the gene matches: 3. Germline V gene lookup returns CDR1 PRHDT and CDR2 FYEKMQ (reference sequence). The length of the CDR3 is 14 residues. The CDR3, as DNA: TGTGCCAGCAGCTTGGGAGGGTACGCCAACGTCCTGACTTTC. It encodes CASSLGGYANVLTF. Complete variable domain (other parts from reference TRBV13 and TRBJ2-6): AAGVIQSPRHLIKEKRETATLKCYPIPRHDTVYWYQQGPGQDPQFLISFYEKMQSDKGSIPDRFSAQQFSDYHSELNMSSLELGDSALYFCASSLGGYANVLTFGAGSRLTVL.

This sequence joins TRBV6-1 and TRBJ2-7, with D uncertain. Germline V gene lookup returns CDR1 MNHNS and CDR2 SASEGT. The germline V and J ends were trimmed by 6 bases and 5 bases, with 14 bases remaining between them. The CDR3 is made up of 13 amino acids. DNA of the CDR3: TGTGCCAGCAGCCCGGGTAGCACCGACGAGCAGTACTTC. This translates into CASSPGSTDEQYF.

This clone was counted between two and nine times. The chain employs TRBV29-1 and TRBJ2-7; 8 bases are a match to TRBD2. J lost 3 bases, V lost 4 bases, and 5 bases had no gene match. The CDR3 covers 13 residues. Germline V gives CDR1 SQVTM, CDR2 ANQGSEA. This CDR3 is CSVVSSGLYEQYF. CDR3 nucleotides: TGCAGCGTTGTTTCTAGCGGGCTCTACGAGCAGTACTTC.

The V gene is TRBV4-1, the J gene TRBJ1-2; no reliable D call. V was trimmed by 1 base and J by 4 bases, leaving 13 bases between them. This CDR3 spans 15 amino acids. Germline CDR1 is MGHRA and CDR2 is YSYEKL. CDR3 DNA sequence: TGCGCCAGCAGCCAAGGCGGGCCCCATGCCTATGGCTACACCTTC. Encoded protein: CASSQGGPHAYGYTF.

This clone occurred a few times. The rearrangement links TRBV28 to TRBJ2-7; 9 bases agree with TRBD2. The CDR3 length is 14 residues. After removal of 8 bases from V and 4 bases from J, the junction contained 9 bases not matched to a gene. CDR1 MDHEN and CDR2 SYDVKM come from the germline V gene. For the CDR3, the DNA is TGTGCCAGCCTGCCCGGGACTAGCAATTACGAGCAGTACTTC. Its translation: CASLPGTSNYEQYF.

The rearrangement uses TRBV29-1 and TRBJ2-7; 7 nucleotides agree with TRBD2. V gave up 4 bases and J gave up 7 bases; unmatched junction bases: 7. The V gene's germline CDR1 is SQVTM and CDR2 ANQGSEA. The CDR3 sequence is 12 residues long. The CDR3 protein is CSVGSSGWEQYF. Written as DNA, the CDR3 is TGCAGCGTTGGGTCTAGCGGATGGGAGCAGTACTTC.

The genes are TRBV18 and TRBJ2-5; possibly TRBD1 for D (5 bases). V lost 0 bases, J lost 5 bases, and 10 bases lay in between. CDR3 size: 14 residues. Germline-derived CDR1 and CDR2 are KGHSH and LQKENI. The CDR3 sequence: CASSPPYRSETQYF. The CDR3 DNA sequence: TGTGCCAGCTCACCACCTTACAGGAGTGAGACCCAGTACTTC. The whole variable domain, filled in from reference TRBV18 and TRBJ2-5, reads NAGVMQNPRHLVRRRGQEARLRCSPMKGHSHVYWYRQLPEEGLKFMVYLQKENIIDESGMPKERFSAEFPKEGPSILRIQQVVRGDSAAYFCASSPPYRSETQYFGPGTRLLVL.

The chain uses TRBV7-9 and TRBJ2-3; 14 bases line up with TRBD2. J was trimmed by 5 bases and V by 1 base; bases with no gene match: 2. Per the germline V gene, CDR1 is SEHNR and CDR2 is FQNEAQ (reference sequence). CDR3 length equals 16 residues. The CDR3 loop is CASSLGTSGRRDTQYF. In nucleotides, the CDR3 is TGTGCCAGCAGCTTAGGGACTAGCGGGAGGAGAGATACGCAGTATTTT. The whole variable domain, remainder taken from reference TRBV7-9 and TRBJ2-3, is DTGVSQNPRHKITKRGQNVTFRCDPISEHNRLYWYRQTLGQGPEFLTYFQNEAQLEKSRLLSDRFSAERPKGSFSTLEIQRTEQGDSAMYLCASSLGTSGRRDTQYFGPGTRLTVL.

This clone has only one observation. The V gene is TRBV28, the J gene TRBJ1-5; D may be TRBD1 (6 bases). The V end lost 8 bases, the J end lost 7 bases, and 21 bases lay between the germline ends. Germline CDR1 MDHEN, CDR2 SYDVKM. The CDR3 length is 15 residues. In nucleotides, the CDR3 is TGTGCCAGCTACGAAGGGCAGGGGATTGGGCAGCCCCAGCATTTT. It encodes CASYEGQGIGQPQHF. Using reference TRBV28 and TRBJ1-5 for the parts outside the CDR3, the full variable domain is DVKVTQSSRYLVKRTGEKVFLECVQDMDHENMFWYRQDPGLGLRLIYFSYDVKMKEKGDIPEGYSVSREKKERFSLILESASTNQTSMYLCASYEGQGIGQPQHFGDGTRLSIL.

The chain has TRBV4-2 and TRBJ2-6; D not certain. The CDR3 runs 19 residues. The germline CDR1 and CDR2 sequences are LGHNA and YNFKEQ. V shed 0 bases and J shed 0 bases, with 15 bases lying between them. This CDR3 is CASSQDHGKTLSGANVLTF. CDR3 in DNA: TGTGCCAGCAGCCAAGATCATGGGAAGACACTCTCTGGGGCCAACGTCCTGACTTTC.

The V call is TRBV13, the J call TRBJ2-7; TRBD1 might be the D (6 bases). CDR1 is PRHDT and CDR2 is FYEKMQ in the germline V gene (reference sequence). The CDR3 is made up of 15 amino acids. V dropped 5 bases and J dropped 0 bases, with 14 bases sitting between them. The CDR3: CASSKGHLSSYEQYF. Written as DNA, the CDR3 is TGTGCCAGCAGCAAGGGACATCTGAGCTCCTACGAGCAGTACTTC.

V and J are TRBV29-1 and TRBJ1-2; possible D gene TRBD1, 6 bases. In germline, CDR1 is SQVTM, CDR2 ANQGSEA. The CDR3 consists of 15 residues. The V end lost 6 bases, the J end lost 4 bases, and 21 bases lay between the germline ends. CDR3 sequence reads: CSVTGTAGGLYGYTF. CDR3 sequence (DNA): TGCAGCGTAACCGGGACGGCCGGGGGGCTCTATGGCTACACCTTC.

As for this clone: A read error is likely here: a far larger clone is one base away. The rearrangement links TRBV19 to TRBJ1-5; D may be TRBD1 (5 bases). The germline gives CDR1 LNHDA, CDR2 SQIVND (reference sequence). This CDR3 comprises 13 residues. V gave up 5 bases and J gave up 7 bases, with 12 bases separating them. This CDR3 reads CASSAGWLQPQHF. The CDR3 coding sequence is TGTGCCAGTAGTGCAGGGTGGCTGCAGCCCCAGCATTTT.

The J gene is TRBJ2-1, the V gene TRBV5-1; D may be TRBD2 (6 bases). Deletions cut 0 bases from V and 12 bases from J, with 10 bases between. Germline values: CDR1 SGHRS, CDR2 YFSETQ. This CDR3 region has 12 residues. Here the CDR3 DNA reads TGCGCCAGCAGCTTGGAACGACTAGGGCAGTTCTTC. Translating it yields CASSLERLGQFF. The variable domain in full, completed from reference TRBV5-1 and TRBJ2-1, reads KAGVTQTPRYLIKTRGQQVTLSCSPISGHRSVSWYQQTPGQGLQFLFEYFSETQRNKGNFPGRFSGRQFSNSRSEMNVSTLELGDSALYLCASSLERLGQFFGPGTRLTVL.